This T cell receptor (beta chain) was observed in a study of OX40 agonist ivuxolimab in advanced cancers. Study overall: Of mixed ages from roughly 23 to 85 and averaging around 60 years, the group was over 80% male. Broader study findings: Certain nonresponders additionally had low normalized T-cell clonal expansion.

Trimming took 1 base from V and 2 from J, leaving 7 bases between them. Germline CDR1 is SGHNT and CDR2 is YENEEA. The CDR3 is made up of 14 amino acids. Turning to this clone: Its antigen remains unidentified.

Clones were read by immunoSEQ multiplex PCR, and TCRdb kept only the in-frame ones, dropping some. Found here are 77,000 or so clones, approximately 90% of them singletons; the top ten hold 0.4% to 0.55%. The sample here was CD4+ or CD8+ T cells sorted from blood, taken in a trial of the OX40 agonist ivuxolimab. This clonotype originated in an adult with an advanced solid tumor such as melanoma, head and neck, liver or kidney cancer. The chain is built from TRBV11-3 and TRBJ2-3; D is tentatively TRBD1 or TRBD2 (5 bases each). The CDR3 loop is CASSLGGNTDTQYF. The CDR3 region has the DNA TGTGCCAGCAGCTTAGGGGGGAACACAGATACGCAGTATTTT.